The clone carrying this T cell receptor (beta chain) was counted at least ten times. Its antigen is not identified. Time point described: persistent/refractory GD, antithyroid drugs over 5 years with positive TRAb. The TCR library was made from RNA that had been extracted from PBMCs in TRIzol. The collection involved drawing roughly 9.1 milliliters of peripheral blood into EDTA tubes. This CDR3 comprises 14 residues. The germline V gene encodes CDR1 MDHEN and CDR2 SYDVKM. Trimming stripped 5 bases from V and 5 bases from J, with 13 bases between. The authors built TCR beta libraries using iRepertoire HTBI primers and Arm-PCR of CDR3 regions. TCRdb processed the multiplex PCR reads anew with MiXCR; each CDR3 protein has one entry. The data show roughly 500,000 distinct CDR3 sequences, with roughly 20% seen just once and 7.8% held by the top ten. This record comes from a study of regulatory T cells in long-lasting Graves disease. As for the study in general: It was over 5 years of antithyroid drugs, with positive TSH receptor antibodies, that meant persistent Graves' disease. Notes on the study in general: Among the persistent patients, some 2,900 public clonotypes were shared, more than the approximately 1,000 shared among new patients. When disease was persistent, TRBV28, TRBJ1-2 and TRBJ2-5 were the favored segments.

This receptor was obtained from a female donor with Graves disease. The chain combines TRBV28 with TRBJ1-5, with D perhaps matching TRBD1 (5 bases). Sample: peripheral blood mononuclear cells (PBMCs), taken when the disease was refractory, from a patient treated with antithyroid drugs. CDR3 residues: CASSPEDIYQPQHF. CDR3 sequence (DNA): TGTGCCAGCAGTCCCGAGGACATTTATCAGCCCCAGCATTTT.